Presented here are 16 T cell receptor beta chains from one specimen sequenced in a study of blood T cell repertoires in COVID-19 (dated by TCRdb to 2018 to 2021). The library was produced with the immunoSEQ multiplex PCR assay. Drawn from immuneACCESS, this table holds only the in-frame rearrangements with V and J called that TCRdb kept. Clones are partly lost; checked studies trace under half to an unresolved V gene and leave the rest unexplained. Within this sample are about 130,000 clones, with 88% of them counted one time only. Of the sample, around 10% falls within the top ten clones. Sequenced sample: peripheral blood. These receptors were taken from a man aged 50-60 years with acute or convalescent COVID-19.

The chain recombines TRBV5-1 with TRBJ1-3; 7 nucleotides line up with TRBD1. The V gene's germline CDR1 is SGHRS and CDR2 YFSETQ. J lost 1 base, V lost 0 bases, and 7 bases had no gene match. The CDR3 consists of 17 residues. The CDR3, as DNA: TGCGCCAGCAGCTTGGCCAATAGCAGGGGGTCTGGAAACACCATATATTTT. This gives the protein CASSLANSRGSGNTIYF.

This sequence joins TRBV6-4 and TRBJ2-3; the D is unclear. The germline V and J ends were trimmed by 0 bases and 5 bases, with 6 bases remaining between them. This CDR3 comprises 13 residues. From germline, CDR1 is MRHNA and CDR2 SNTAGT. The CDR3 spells CASSDSRGDTQYF. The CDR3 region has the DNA TGTGCCAGCAGTGACTCGAGAGGAGATACGCAGTATTTT.

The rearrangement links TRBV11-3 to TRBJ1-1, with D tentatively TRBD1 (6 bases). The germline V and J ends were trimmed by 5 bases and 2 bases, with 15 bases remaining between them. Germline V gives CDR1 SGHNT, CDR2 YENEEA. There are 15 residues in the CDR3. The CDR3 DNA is TGTGCCAGCAGCCCCGCAGGGGCCAGCAACACTGAAGCTTTCTTT. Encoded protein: CASSPAGASNTEAFF.

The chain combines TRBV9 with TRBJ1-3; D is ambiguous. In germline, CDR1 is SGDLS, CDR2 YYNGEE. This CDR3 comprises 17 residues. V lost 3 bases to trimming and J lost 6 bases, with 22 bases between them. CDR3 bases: TGTGCCAGCAGCGAACGTGGGATCTACGGGAGGGAAAACACCATATATTTT. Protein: CASSERGIYGRENTIYF.

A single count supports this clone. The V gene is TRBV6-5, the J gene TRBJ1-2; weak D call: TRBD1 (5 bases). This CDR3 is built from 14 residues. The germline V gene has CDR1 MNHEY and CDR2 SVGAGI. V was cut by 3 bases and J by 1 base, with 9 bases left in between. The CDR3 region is CASSYQGINYGYTF. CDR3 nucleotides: TGTGCCAGCAGTTATCAGGGTATTAACTATGGCTACACCTTC.

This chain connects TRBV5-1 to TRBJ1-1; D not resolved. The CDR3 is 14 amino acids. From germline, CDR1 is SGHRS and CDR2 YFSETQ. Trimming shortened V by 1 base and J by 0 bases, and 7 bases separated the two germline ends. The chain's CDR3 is CASSLILLNTEAFF. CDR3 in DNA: TGCGCCAGCAGCTTGATACTCTTGAACACTGAAGCTTTCTTT.

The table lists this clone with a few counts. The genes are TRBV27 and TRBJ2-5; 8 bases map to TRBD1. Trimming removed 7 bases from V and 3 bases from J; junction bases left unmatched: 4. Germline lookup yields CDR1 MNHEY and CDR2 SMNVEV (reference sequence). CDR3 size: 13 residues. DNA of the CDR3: TGTGCCAGCAACCCGACAGGGGAAGAGACCCAGTACTTC. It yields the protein CASNPTGEETQYF.

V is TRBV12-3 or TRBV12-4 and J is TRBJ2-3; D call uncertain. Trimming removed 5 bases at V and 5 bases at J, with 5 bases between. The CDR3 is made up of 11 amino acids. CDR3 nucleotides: TGTGCCAGCAGTACTCAAGATACGCAGTATTTT. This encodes CASSTQDTQYF.

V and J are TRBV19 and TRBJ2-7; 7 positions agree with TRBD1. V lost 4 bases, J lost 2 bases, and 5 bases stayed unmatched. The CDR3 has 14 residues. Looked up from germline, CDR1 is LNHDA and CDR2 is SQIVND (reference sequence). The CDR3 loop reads CASSTQTGTYEQYF. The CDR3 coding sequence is TGTGCCAGTAGTACCCAGACAGGGACCTACGAGCAGTACTTC.

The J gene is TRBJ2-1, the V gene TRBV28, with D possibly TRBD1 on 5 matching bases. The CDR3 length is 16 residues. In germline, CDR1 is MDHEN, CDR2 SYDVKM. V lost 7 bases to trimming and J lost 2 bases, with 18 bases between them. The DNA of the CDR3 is TGTGCCAGCAATACCCTCAGGGCCCACACCTACAATGAGCAGTTCTTC. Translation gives CASNTLRAHTYNEQFF.

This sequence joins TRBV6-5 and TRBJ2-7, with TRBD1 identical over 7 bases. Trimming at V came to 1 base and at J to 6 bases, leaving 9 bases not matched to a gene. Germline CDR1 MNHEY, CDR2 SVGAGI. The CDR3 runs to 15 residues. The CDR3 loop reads CASSYLRTGSLEQYF. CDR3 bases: TGTGCCAGCAGTTACTTGCGGACAGGATCCCTCGAGCAGTACTTC.

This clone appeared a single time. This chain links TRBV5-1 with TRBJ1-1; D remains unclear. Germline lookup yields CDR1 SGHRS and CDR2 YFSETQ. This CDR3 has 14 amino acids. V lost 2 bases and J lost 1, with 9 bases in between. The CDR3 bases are TGCGCCAGCAGCTTACCACAGTCGAACACTGAAGCTTTCTTT. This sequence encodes CASSLPQSNTEAFF. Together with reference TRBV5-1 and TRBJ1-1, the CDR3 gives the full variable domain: KAGVTQTPRYLIKTRGQQVTLSCSPISGHRSVSWYQQTPGQGLQFLFEYFSETQRNKGNFPGRFSGRQFSNSRSEMNVSTLELGDSALYLCASSLPQSNTEAFFGQGTRLTVV.

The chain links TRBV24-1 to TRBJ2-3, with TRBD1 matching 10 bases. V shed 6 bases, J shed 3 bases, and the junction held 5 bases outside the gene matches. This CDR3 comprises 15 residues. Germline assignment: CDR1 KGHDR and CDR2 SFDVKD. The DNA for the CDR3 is TGTGCCACCAGTACCGGACAGGGGGGTACAGATACGCAGTATTTT. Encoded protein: CATSTGQGGTDTQYF.

The CDR3 sequence is CASGLQMNTEAFF. CDR3 in DNA: TGTGCTAGTGGTTTACAAATGAACACTGAAGCTTTCTTT. The V and J genes are TRBV12-5 and TRBJ1-1; D not resolved. Germline loops: CDR1 LGHNT, CDR2 FRNRAP. The CDR3 runs 13 residues. V shed 3 bases and J shed 0 bases, with 5 bases lying between them. Drawing the rest from reference TRBV12-5 and TRBJ1-1, the complete variable domain is DARVTQTPRHKVTEMGQEVTMRCQPILGHNTVFWYRQTMMQGLELLAYFRNRAPLDDSGMPKDRFSAEMPDATLATLKIQPSEPRDSAVYFCASGLQMNTEAFFGQGTRLTVV.

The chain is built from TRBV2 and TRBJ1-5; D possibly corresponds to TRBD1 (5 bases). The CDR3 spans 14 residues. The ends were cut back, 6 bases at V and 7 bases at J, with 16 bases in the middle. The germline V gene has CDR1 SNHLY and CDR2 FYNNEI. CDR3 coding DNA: TGTGCCAGCAGAGATGACCTGTGGGGCCAGCCCCAGCATTTT. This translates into CASRDDLWGQPQHF.

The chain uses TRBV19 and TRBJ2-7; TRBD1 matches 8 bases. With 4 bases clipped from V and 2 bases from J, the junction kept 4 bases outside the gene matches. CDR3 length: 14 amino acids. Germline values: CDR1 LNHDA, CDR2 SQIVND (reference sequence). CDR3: CASSTGGEPYEQYF. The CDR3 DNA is TGTGCCAGTAGTACAGGGGGCGAACCCTACGAGCAGTACTTC.